This T cell receptor beta chain emerged from a study of cytomegalovirus exposure and HLA in healthy donors. Findings of the study overall: The study reported that TCR beta sequences accurately predicted HLA-A and HLA-B alleles in most subjects. What a later analysis showed was that several of the most significant clusters appeared linked to common viral pathogens.

There are 14 residues in the CDR3. V was pared by 2 bases and J by 6 bases, with 4 bases of the junction left unmatched. The germline gives CDR1 MNHEY, CDR2 SVGAGI. About this clone itself: Antigen unknown.

60 Vbeta and 13 Jbeta primers were used in PCR. Data came from immunoSEQ multiplex PCR; TCRdb stores just in-frame clones and leaves some out. The sample consists of hundreds of thousands of clones, roughly 70% of them appearing once. The specimen sequenced was PBMCs. The receptor's source is a female donor in good health and CMV-seronegative. The genes are TRBV6-5 and TRBJ1-1; 9 positions agree with TRBD1. The CDR3 sequence is CASSYPGTGSEAFF. In DNA, the CDR3 is TGTGCCAGCAGTTACCCCGGGACAGGGTCTGAAGCTTTCTTT.